Following are 30 T cell receptor beta chains from one sample sequenced in a study of T cell repertoires in cytomegalovirus infection. TCRdb fed the reads into MiXCR, producing one record per CDR3 protein. The top ten hold about 2.8% of the sample, which has some 680,000 distinct CDR3 sequences, about a third seen once. The sequencing sample was made of PBMCs. The receptors originated from a human donor in good health (CMV status not recorded). Some clones in this sample may be carry-over from other donors' samples.

Details on this clonotype: The CDR3 end shows no conserved phenylalanine or tryptophan, and so a read error is likely. The chain recombines TRBV7-8 with TRBJ2-7; 7 bases are a match to TRBD1. The germline V gene has CDR1 SGHVS and CDR2 FQNEAQ. The CDR3 totals 15 residues. Trimming removed 4 bases from V and 2 bases from J; junction bases left unmatched: 8. The CDR3 DNA reads TGTGCCAGCAGCTCCAGCCCAGGGGGTCCCTACGAGCAGTACTTA. This translates into CASSSSPGGPYEQYL.

This clonotype was seen a handful of times. This sequence joins TRBV30 and TRBJ1-1, with a weak D call TRBD1 (6 bases). Germline values: CDR1 GTSNPN, CDR2 SVGIG (reference sequence). V dropped 2 bases and J dropped 5 bases, with 9 bases sitting between them. CDR3 length: 12 amino acids. This chain's CDR3 is CAWSQRGTEAFF. In DNA form, the CDR3 reads TGTGCCTGGAGTCAAAGGGGGACTGAAGCTTTCTTT.

V gene TRBV5-6 combines with J gene TRBJ2-7; 10 positions agree with TRBD1. The germline V gene has CDR1 SGHDT and CDR2 YYEEEE. After removal of 0 bases from V and 2 bases from J, the junction contained 8 bases not matched to a gene. The CDR3 covers 17 residues. CDR3 region: CASSLAGDRGLPYEQYF. The CDR3 DNA sequence: TGTGCCAGCAGCTTGGCCGGCGACAGGGGGCTACCCTACGAGCAGTACTTC.

CDR3 in DNA: TGTGCCACCAGCAGACGACAGGTAGCTGGGGCCAACGTCCTGACTTTC. It yields the protein CATSRRQVAGANVLTF. The chain combines TRBV15 with TRBJ2-6; a weak D match, TRBD1 (6 bases). The CDR3 runs to 16 residues. Looked up from germline, CDR1 is LNHNV and CDR2 is YYDKDF (reference sequence). V was pared by 2 bases and J by 2 bases, with 10 bases between.

With regard to this clonotype: A junction boundary mismatches the germline segment, possibly from a read error. The rearrangement links TRBV12-3 or TRBV12-4 to TRBJ1-5, with TRBD1 matching over 8 bases. The CDR3 has 13 amino acids. The CDR3 sequence is CASKPQGDHPQHF. In nucleotides, the CDR3 is TGTGCCAGCAAACCACAGGGGGATCATCCCCAGCATTTT.

The V call is TRBV23-1, the J call TRBJ1-5; D call uncertain. TRBV23-1 is given ORF status, its function remaining uncertain. Between the trimmed V and J ends, which lost 8 bases and 9 bases, there was a span of 14 bases. The CDR3 totals 12 residues. CDR3 sequence (DNA): TGCGCCAGCCGTGGGAAGGACGGGCCCCAGCATTTT. This gives the protein CASRGKDGPQHF.

This clonotype was observed many times. V gene TRBV7-2 combines with J gene TRBJ2-1; 10 nucleotides line up with TRBD2. This CDR3 spans 16 amino acids. J lost 15 bases, V lost 0 bases, and 14 bases had no gene match. CDR1 and CDR2 from the germline V gene are SGHTA and FQGNSA. The CDR3 reads CASSLATALAGEVGFF. CDR3 in DNA: TGTGCCAGCAGCTTAGCGACGGCGCTAGCGGGAGAGGTAGGGTTCTTC.

This clonotype was recorded at least ten times. The chain employs TRBV7-6 and TRBJ2-1, with D tentatively TRBD2 (6 bases). The CDR3 contains 13 residues. Germline V gene data show CDR1 as SGHVS and CDR2 as FNYEAQ. Trimming shortened V by 4 bases and J by 8 bases, and 12 bases separated the two germline ends. The CDR3 here is CASSSGLTDEQFF. As DNA, the CDR3 is TGTGCCAGCAGCTCGGGACTTACCGATGAGCAGTTCTTC. The full variable domain, its missing parts supplied by reference TRBV7-6 and TRBJ2-1, is GAGVSQSPRYKVTKRGQDVALRCDPISGHVSLYWYRQALGQGPEFLTYFNYEAQQDKSGLPNDRFSAERPEGSISTLTIQRTEQRDSAMYRCASSSGLTDEQFFGPGTRLTVL.

V is TRBV20-1 and J is TRBJ2-7; no firm D call. CDR1 and CDR2 from the germline V gene are DFQATT and SNEGSKA (reference sequence). Trimming took 0 bases from V and 2 from J, leaving 14 bases between them. This CDR3 comprises 15 residues. The CDR3 DNA reads as TGCAGTGCTAGAGATGCGATCAAAACCGCCTACGAGCAGTACTTC. This translates into CSARDAIKTAYEQYF.

The chain uses TRBV4-1 and TRBJ2-3; D remains ambiguous. This CDR3 region has 15 residues. Trimming cost V 4 bases and J 0 bases, with 11 bases left between them. Germline CDR1 MGHRA, CDR2 YSYEKL. This CDR3 reads CASSRQALSTDTQYF. CDR3 in DNA: TGCGCCAGCAGCCGGCAGGCTTTGAGCACAGATACGCAGTATTTT.

The rearrangement uses TRBV7-2 and TRBJ2-7; maybe TRBD2 (5 bases). V lost 3 bases and J 2 bases, leaving 8 bases between the germline ends. Per germline, CDR1 SGHTA and CDR2 FQGNSA. This CDR3 is 13 amino acids long. This CDR3 is CASSLDLAYEQYF. As DNA, the CDR3 is TGTGCCAGCAGCTTGGACTTGGCCTACGAGCAGTACTTC.

The J gene is TRBJ1-6, the V gene TRBV6-6, with TRBD1 identical over 10 bases. This CDR3 contains 16 residues. V lost 5 bases, J lost 4 bases, and 5 bases stayed unmatched. Germline V gene data show CDR1 as MNHNY and CDR2 as SVGAGI (reference sequence). The CDR3 loop is CASSPRQGAYNSPLHF. The CDR3 DNA reads as TGTGCCAGCAGTCCCCGACAGGGGGCTTATAATTCACCCCTCCACTTT.

In this sample, this clonotype turned up a few times. The V gene is TRBV28, the J gene TRBJ1-5; 7 positions match TRBD1. The germline V gene encodes CDR1 MDHEN and CDR2 SYDVKM. The CDR3 is made up of 14 amino acids. V lost 8 bases and J lost 3; bases outside the gene matches: 7. The CDR3 reads CASGQGVYNQPQHF. The CDR3 region has the DNA TGTGCCAGCGGCCAGGGGGTATACAATCAGCCCCAGCATTTT.

This chain connects TRBV6-2 or TRBV6-3 to TRBJ2-3; 13 nucleotides line up with TRBD2. Germline trimming cut 6 bases from V and 4 bases from J; bases unmatched to any gene: 13. In germline, CDR1 is MNHEY, CDR2 SVGEGT. The CDR3 sequence is 18 residues long. CDR3 in DNA: TGTGCCAGCAGACGGACTAGCGGGAGATTGGCGGCGGCAGATACGCAGTATTTT. Its protein is CASRRTSGRLAAADTQYF.

V usage is TRBV7-2 and J usage is TRBJ1-6; maybe TRBD1 (5 bases). The CDR3 sequence is 14 residues long. V lost 5 bases and J 5 bases, leaving 10 bases between the germline ends. CDR1 is SGHTA and CDR2 is FQGNSA in the germline V gene. The CDR3 spells CASSSRADNSPLHF. In DNA, the CDR3 is TGTGCCAGCAGCAGCAGGGCAGATAATTCACCCCTCCACTTT. The complete variable domain, with remaining parts taken from reference TRBV7-2 and TRBJ1-6, reads GAGVSQSPSNKVTEKGKDVELRCDPISGHTALYWYRQSLGQGLEFLIYFQGNSAPDKSGLPSDRFSAERTGGSVSTLTIQRTQQEDSAVYLCASSSRADNSPLHFGNGTRLTVT.

This rearrangement joins TRBV12-3 or TRBV12-4 to TRBJ2-7, with D maybe TRBD1 (5 bases). The CDR3 is 16 amino acids. V lost 2 bases and J 5 bases, leaving 19 bases between the germline ends. CDR3 residues: CASSLSRSTGQHEQYF. The CDR3, as DNA: TGTGCCAGCAGTTTAAGTAGGTCTACAGGTCAACACGAGCAGTACTTC.

The chain joins TRBV5-4 to TRBJ2-7; weak D call: TRBD1 (6 bases). Per the germline V gene, CDR1 is SGHNT and CDR2 is YYREEE (reference sequence). This CDR3 spans 14 amino acids. V lost 3 bases to trimming and J lost 6 bases, with 16 bases between them. CDR3 in amino acids: CASSSWQRGSEQYF. The CDR3 nucleotides read TGTGCCAGCAGCTCCTGGCAGAGGGGGAGCGAGCAGTACTTC.

This clonotype was observed many times. The chain joins TRBV7-9 to TRBJ2-7; D unclear. Trimming stripped 3 bases from V and 2 bases from J, with 11 bases between. Germline V gene data show CDR1 as SEHNR and CDR2 as FQNEAQ (reference sequence). CDR3 length equals 14 residues. The CDR3 sequence: CASSFVDRAYEQYF. The CDR3 region has the DNA TGTGCCAGCAGCTTTGTGGACCGCGCCTACGAGCAGTACTTC.

The chain recombines TRBV6-1 with TRBJ1-4; 7 nucleotides agree with TRBD1. Per germline, CDR1 MNHNS and CDR2 SASEGT. The CDR3 consists of 14 residues. Trimming removed 6 bases from V and 4 bases from J; junction bases left unmatched: 5. DNA of the CDR3: TGTGCCAGCAGCGGCAGGGGGTATAATGAAAAACTGTTTTTT. Protein product: CASSGRGYNEKLFF.

The chain couples TRBV10-3 to TRBJ2-7; 9 bases agree with TRBD1. V dropped 2 bases and J dropped 5; count of bases not matched to a gene: 10. This CDR3 comprises 16 residues. Germline V lookup: CDR1 ENHRY, CDR2 SYGVKD. CDR3 sequence (DNA): TGTGCCATCAGTGAGAGAAGGACAGGGGATTTCGACGAGCAGTACTTC. Its protein product is CAISERRTGDFDEQYF.

The CDR3 loop is CSVAGYYGYTF. The CDR3 DNA reads as TGCAGCGTTGCGGGGTACTATGGCTACACCTTC. The chain couples TRBV29-1 to TRBJ1-2; D call uncertain. V was shortened by 4 bases and J by 3 bases, with 6 bases between the two germline ends. There are 11 residues in the CDR3. CDR1 and CDR2 from the germline V gene are SQVTM and ANQGSEA.

This clonotype occurred many times. V gene TRBV28 combines with J gene TRBJ2-3, with TRBD1 identical over 10 bases. The V segment lost 2 bases and the J segment 6 bases; nucleotides outside the gene matches: 2. This CDR3 is built from 14 residues. The germline gives CDR1 MDHEN, CDR2 SYDVKM. The CDR3 DNA follows: TGTGCCAGCAGTTTAAGGACAGGGGGTGATACGCAGTATTTT. Amino acids: CASSLRTGGDTQYF.

This clonotype appeared a few times. The J gene is TRBJ1-1, the V gene TRBV4-2, with a weak D call TRBD1 (5 bases). Germline loops: CDR1 LGHNA, CDR2 YNFKEQ. The CDR3 is 17 amino acids. Trimming took off 3 bases at V and 1 base at J, with 18 bases between the two ends. The CDR3 spells CASSHHNPTASNTEAFF. DNA for the CDR3: TGTGCCAGCAGCCATCATAACCCGACAGCGTCGAACACTGAAGCTTTCTTT.

The CDR3 region has the DNA TGTGCCAGTAGTAGGACTTTTGGGGATGAAGCTTTCTTT. Protein: CASSRTFGDEAFF. The chain employs TRBV19 and TRBJ1-1, with D unresolved. V gave up 4 bases and J gave up 7 bases, with 13 bases separating them. From germline, CDR1 is LNHDA and CDR2 SQIVND (reference sequence). This CDR3 contains 13 residues.

This clonotype was seen many times. The chain combines TRBV7-2 with TRBJ2-5; 12 bases are shared with TRBD2. The CDR3 is made up of 17 amino acids. Unmatched junction bases numbered 11, after V lost 4 bases and J lost 5 bases. In germline, CDR1 is SGHTA, CDR2 FQGNSA. CDR3 amino acids: CASSYSVTSGRGETQYF. The CDR3 bases are TGTGCCAGCAGCTACAGTGTGACTAGCGGGAGAGGGGAGACCCAGTACTTC.

A note on this clonotype: Since a much larger clone is just one base distant, this may be a read error. The rearrangement uses TRBV28 and TRBJ2-5; possible D gene TRBD2, 6 bases. Germline V CDR1 and CDR2: MDHEN, SYDVKM. CDR3 length: 15 residues. The V and J ends lost 3 bases and 2 bases respectively, with 13 bases between them. The CDR3 bases are TGTGCCAGCAGTTTTACAGAGAGCGGGCAAGAGACCCAGTACTTC. It translates to CASSFTESGQETQYF.

The chain recombines TRBV6-1 with TRBJ1-1; D perhaps matches TRBD1 (6 bases). The CDR3 has 13 residues. Germline V gene lookup returns CDR1 MNHNS and CDR2 SASEGT. Between the trimmed V and J ends, which lost 5 bases and 6 bases, there was a span of 13 bases. Here the CDR3 reads CASSRAGESEAFF. The CDR3 bases are TGTGCCAGCAGTCGGGCAGGGGAGTCTGAAGCTTTCTTT.

This clonotype came up a few times. The chain uses TRBV6-1 and TRBJ2-1; D is unresolved. Germline CDR1 and CDR2: MNHNS and SASEGT. With 9 bases removed from V and 3 bases from J, the gap between germline ends came to 3 bases. This CDR3 is built from 10 residues. The CDR3 coding sequence is TGTGCCAGTCTCTACAATGAGCAGTTCTTC. It yields the protein CASLYNEQFF.

There are a few counts of this clonotype. The chain couples TRBV7-8 to TRBJ2-5; D uncertain. The ends were cut back, 1 base at V and 1 base at J, with 13 bases in the middle. Germline V gene sequence: CDR1 SGHVS, CDR2 FQNEAQ. The CDR3 extends over 16 amino acids. DNA for the CDR3: TGTGCCAGCAGCTTAGTTCCCGCCCCGACCCAAGAGACCCAGTACTTC. It encodes CASSLVPAPTQETQYF.

The chain recombines TRBV7-8 with TRBJ1-1; D not certain. The CDR3 consists of 15 residues. Trimming cost V 3 bases and J 1 base, with 12 bases left between them. CDR1 and CDR2 from the germline V gene are SGHVS and FQNEAQ. CDR3 protein: CASSFGPRRNTEAFF. For the CDR3, the DNA is TGTGCCAGCAGCTTTGGCCCCAGGCGGAACACTGAAGCTTTCTTT.